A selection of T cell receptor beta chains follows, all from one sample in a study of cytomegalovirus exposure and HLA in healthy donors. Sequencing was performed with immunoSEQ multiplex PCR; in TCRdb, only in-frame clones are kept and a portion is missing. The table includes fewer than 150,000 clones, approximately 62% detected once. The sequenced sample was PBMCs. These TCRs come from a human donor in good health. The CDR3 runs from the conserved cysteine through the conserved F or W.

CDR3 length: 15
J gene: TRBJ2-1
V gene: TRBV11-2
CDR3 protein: CASSLAGVQYNEQFF

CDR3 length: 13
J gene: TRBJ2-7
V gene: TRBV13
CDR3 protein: CASSPGQTYEQYF

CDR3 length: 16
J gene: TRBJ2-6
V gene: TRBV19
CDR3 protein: CASSMAVFSGANVLTF

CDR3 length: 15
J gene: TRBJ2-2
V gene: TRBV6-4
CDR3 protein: CASSDGTSGTGELFF

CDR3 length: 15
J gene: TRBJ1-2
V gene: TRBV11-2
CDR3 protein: CASSLDVIPVYGYTF

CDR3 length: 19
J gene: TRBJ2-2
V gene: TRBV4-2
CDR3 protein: CASSSRLAGGPSNTGELFF

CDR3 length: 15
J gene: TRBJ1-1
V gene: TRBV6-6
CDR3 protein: CASAGQGVSNTEAFF

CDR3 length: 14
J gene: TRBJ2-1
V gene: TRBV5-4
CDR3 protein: CASSLGTSRNEQFF

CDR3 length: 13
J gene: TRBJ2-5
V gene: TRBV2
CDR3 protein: CASRKTGEETQYF

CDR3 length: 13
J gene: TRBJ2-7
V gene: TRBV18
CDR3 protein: CASSPPGGSEQYF

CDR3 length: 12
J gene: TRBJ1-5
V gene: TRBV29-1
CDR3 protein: CSVGGGNQPQHF

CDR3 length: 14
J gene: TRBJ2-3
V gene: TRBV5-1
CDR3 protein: CASSPGASTDTQYF

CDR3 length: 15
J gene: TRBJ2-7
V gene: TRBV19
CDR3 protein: CASSPGVGQDYEQYF

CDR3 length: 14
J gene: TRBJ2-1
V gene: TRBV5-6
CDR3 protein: CASSWGLGGNEQFF

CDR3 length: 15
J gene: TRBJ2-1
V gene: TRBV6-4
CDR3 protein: CASHSPAGKNNEQFF

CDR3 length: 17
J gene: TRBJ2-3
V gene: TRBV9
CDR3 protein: CASSPTPSGASTDTQYF

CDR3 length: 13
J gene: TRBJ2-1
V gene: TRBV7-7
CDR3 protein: CASSPTGNNEQFF

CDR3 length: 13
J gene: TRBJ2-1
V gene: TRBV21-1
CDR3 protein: CASSEQVYNEQFF

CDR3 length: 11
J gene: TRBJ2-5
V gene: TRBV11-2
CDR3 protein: CASRGGGEQYF

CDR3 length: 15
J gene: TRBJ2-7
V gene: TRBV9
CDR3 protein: CASSPGPGQGYEQYF

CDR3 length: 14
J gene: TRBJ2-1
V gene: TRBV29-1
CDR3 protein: CSVPGTGAYNEQFF

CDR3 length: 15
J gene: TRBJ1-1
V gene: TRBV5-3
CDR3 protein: CARSLEGGRGTEAFF

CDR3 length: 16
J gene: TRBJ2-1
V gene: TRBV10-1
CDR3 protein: CASSGTSGGVGNEQFF

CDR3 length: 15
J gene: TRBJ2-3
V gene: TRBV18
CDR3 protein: CASSPVWDSGGMQYF

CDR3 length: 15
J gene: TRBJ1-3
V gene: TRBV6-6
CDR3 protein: CASSYSQGSGNTIYF

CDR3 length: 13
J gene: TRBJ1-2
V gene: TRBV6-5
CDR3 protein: CASSRGTVQGYTF

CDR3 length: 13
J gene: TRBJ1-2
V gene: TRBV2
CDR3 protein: CASTGDRGYGYTF

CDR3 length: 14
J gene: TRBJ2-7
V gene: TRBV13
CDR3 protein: CASSLRDIPYEQYF

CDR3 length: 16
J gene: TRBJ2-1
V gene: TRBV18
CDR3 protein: CATIGTGGLSYNEQFF

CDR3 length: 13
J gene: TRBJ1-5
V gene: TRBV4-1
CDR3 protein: CASSLPGDPPQHF

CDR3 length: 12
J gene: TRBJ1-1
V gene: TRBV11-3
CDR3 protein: CASSRRGGEAFF

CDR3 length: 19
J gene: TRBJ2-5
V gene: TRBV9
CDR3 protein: CASSPQAASGALYQETQYF

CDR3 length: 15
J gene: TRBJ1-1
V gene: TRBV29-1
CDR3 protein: CSAHPGQGMNTEAFF

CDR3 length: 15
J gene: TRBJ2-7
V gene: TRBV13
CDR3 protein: CASSLEGSGGYEQYF